The sequence of this TCR beta chain was determined in a study of blood T cell repertoires in COVID-19. Study information: In each case, the material was cDNA or gDNA derived from T cells, B-cell-depleted T cells, or PBMCs.

The CDR3 totals 13 residues. The germline gives CDR1 LGHNA, CDR2 YSLEER. Deletions cut 1 base from V and 4 bases from J, with 5 bases between. In the study's own analysis: Reference gene primer amplification gave estimated nucleated cell counts. The protocol was immunoSEQ multiplex PCR, while the TCRdb copy is restricted to in-frame clones and leaves out a portion. For V, J and clone size, that table is used; D and trimming come from the DNA. The table lists around 30,000 clones, approximately 88% of them singletons. This clonotype was obtained from a human donor in a cohort sampled during active COVID-19. Sequences were obtained from peripheral blood. V usage is TRBV4-3 and J usage is TRBJ1-5, with D unclear. The CDR3 DNA reads as TGCGCCAGCAGCCAAGGGCCGAATCAGCCCCAGCATTTT. Translated, it gives CASSQGPNQPQHF.